This T cell receptor (beta chain) was profiled in a study of post-analysis software for immune sequencing data. Overall study findings and caveats: The study found significantly lower normalized Chao1 diversity in multiple sclerosis patients than in controls. Compared with controls, patients had more of five or six TRBV segments, including TRBV5-6, TRBV5-1 and TRBV20-1.

cDNA libraries of TCR beta carried unique molecular identifiers. T cells numbering about 0.85 to 11 million gave rise to 500,000 to 600,000 cDNA molecules. TCRdb reprocessed the PCR reads with MiXCR, giving one entry per CDR3 protein. The sample has roughly 800,000 distinct CDR3 sequences, approximately 53% seen once; the top ten hold 4.6%. The CDR3 length is 15 residues. CDR1 SGHRS and CDR2 YFSETQ come from the germline V gene. About this clonotype itself: Its antigen is undetermined.

The sequenced material came from blood. The clonotype comes from a girl under 18 with multiple sclerosis. J is TRBJ2-4 and V is TRBV5-1; D gene unclear. The closer fit of TRBJ2-7 to the DNA end suggests the J call may be wrong. CDR3 in DNA: TGCGCCAGCAGCTTGTTGCCGTCTCCTTCCTACGAGCAGTACTTC. Its protein is CASSLLPSPSYEQYF.